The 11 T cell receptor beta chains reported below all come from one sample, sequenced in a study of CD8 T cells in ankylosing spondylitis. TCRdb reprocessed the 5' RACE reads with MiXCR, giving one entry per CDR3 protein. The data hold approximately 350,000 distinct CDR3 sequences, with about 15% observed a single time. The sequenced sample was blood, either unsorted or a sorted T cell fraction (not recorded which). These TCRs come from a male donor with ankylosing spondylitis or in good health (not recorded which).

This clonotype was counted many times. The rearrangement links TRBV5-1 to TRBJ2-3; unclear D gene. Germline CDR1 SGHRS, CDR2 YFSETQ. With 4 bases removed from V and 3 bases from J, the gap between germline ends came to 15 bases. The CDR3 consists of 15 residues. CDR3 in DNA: TGCGCCAGCAGCAAGCTTCTGGCCGAGACAGATACGCAGTATTTT. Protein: CASSKLLAETDTQYF.

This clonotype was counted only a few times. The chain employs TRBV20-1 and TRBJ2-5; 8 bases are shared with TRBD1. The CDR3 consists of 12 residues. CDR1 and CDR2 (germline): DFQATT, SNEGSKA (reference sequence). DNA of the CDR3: TGCAGCCTGGACAGGGTCGGAGAGACCCAGTACTTC. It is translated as CSLDRVGETQYF.

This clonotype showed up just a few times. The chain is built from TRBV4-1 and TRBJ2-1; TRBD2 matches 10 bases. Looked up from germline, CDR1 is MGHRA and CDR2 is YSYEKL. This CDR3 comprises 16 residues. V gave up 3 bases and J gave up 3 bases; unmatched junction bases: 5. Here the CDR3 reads CASSQTGTSDYNEQFF. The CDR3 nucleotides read TGCGCCAGCAGCCAGACCGGGACTAGCGACTACAATGAGCAGTTCTTC.

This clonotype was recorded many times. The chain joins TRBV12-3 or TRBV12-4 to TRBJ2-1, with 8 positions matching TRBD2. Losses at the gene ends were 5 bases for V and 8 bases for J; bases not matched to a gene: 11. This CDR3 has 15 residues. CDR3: CASSTLAGPRDEQFF. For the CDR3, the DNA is TGTGCCAGCAGTACCTTAGCGGGGCCGAGGGATGAGCAGTTCTTC.

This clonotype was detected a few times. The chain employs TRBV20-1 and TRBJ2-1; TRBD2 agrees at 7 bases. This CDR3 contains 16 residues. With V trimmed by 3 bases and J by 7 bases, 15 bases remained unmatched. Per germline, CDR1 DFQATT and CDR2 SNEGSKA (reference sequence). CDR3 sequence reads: CSARVPRGLVPNEQFF. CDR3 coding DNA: TGCAGTGCTAGGGTCCCGAGAGGACTAGTCCCAAATGAGCAGTTCTTC.

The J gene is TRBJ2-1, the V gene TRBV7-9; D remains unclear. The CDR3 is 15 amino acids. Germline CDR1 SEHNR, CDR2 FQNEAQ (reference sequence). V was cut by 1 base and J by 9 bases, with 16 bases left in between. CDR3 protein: CASSLDPPQSPEQFF. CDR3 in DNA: TGTGCCAGCAGCTTAGACCCCCCTCAGAGCCCTGAGCAGTTCTTC.

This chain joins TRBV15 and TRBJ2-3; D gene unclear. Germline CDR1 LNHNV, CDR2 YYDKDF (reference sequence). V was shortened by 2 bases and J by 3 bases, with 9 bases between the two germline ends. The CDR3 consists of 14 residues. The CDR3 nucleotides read TGTGCCACCAGCAGATATCGGAGTACAGATACGCAGTATTTT. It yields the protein CATSRYRSTDTQYF.

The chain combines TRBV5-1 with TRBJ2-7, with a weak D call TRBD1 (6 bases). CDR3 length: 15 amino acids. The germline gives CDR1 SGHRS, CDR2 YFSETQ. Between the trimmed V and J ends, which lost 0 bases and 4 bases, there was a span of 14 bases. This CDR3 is CASSLATGTQYEQYF. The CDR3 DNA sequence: TGCGCCAGCAGCTTGGCCACAGGGACCCAGTACGAGCAGTACTTC.

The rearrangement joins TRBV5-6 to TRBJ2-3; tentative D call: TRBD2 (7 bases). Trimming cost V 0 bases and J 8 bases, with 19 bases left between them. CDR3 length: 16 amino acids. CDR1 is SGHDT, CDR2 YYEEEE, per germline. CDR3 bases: TGTGCCAGCAGCTTGGTCCTGGGCGAAGGGGGGGCTACGCAGTATTTT. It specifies CASSLVLGEGGATQYF.

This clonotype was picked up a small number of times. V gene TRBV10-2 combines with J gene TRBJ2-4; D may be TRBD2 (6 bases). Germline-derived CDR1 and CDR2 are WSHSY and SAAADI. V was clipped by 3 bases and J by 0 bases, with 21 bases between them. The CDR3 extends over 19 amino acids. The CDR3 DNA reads TGCGCCAGCAGTGATATGGACGCGGGACTTATCATAGCCAAAAACATTCAGTACTTC. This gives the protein CASSDMDAGLIIAKNIQYF.

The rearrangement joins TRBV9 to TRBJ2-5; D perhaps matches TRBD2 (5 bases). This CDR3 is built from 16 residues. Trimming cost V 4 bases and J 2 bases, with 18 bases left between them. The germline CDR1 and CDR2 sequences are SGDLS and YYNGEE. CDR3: CASSPRASEGQETQYF. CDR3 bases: TGTGCCAGCAGCCCCCGGGCCTCAGAGGGTCAAGAGACCCAGTACTTC.